This T cell receptor (beta chain) appears in the sequencing data of a study of blood T cell repertoires in COVID-19. The repertoire was sequenced with immunoSEQ multiplex PCR; TCRdb's copy has only in-frame clones and lacks some. The sample has around 70,000 clones, 70% to 90% seen once. The origin of this receptor is a woman older than 75 with active or convalescent COVID-19. Sequences were obtained from peripheral blood.

CDR3 residues: CASSRDRGLSPLHF. CDR3 bases: TGTGCCAGCAGCCGGGACAGGGGGCTATCACCCCTCCACTTT. The chain is built from TRBV6-4 and TRBJ1-6, with 12 bases aligning to TRBD1. The CDR3 totals 14 residues. Germline assignment: CDR1 MRHNA and CDR2 SNTAGT. Trimming took 6 bases from V and 10 from J; bases not matched to a gene: 4.